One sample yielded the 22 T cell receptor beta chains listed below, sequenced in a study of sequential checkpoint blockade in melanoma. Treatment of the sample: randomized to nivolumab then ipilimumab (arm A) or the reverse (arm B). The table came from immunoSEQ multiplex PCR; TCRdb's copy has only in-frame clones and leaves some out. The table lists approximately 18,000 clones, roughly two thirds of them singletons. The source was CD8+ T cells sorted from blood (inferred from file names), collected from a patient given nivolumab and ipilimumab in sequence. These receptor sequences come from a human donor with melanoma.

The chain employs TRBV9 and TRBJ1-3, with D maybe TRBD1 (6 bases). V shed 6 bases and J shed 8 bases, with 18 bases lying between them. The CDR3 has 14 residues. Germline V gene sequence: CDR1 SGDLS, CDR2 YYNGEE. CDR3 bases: TGTGCCAGCAAGAAACCAGGGGATTGGGACACCATATATTTT. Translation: CASKKPGDWDTIYF.

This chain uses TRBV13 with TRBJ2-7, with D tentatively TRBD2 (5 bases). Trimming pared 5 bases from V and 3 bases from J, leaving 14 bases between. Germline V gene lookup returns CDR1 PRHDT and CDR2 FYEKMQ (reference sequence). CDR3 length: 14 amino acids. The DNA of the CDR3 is TGTGCCAGCAGCCGGGCCAGCGGATACTACGAGCAGTACTTC. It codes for CASSRASGYYEQYF.

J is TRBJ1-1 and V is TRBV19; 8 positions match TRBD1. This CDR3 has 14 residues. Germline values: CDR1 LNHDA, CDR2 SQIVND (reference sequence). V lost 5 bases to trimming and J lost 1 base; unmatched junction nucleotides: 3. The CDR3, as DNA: TGTGCCAGTAGTTACAGGGGGTGGAACACTGAAGCTTTCTTT. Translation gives CASSYRGWNTEAFF.

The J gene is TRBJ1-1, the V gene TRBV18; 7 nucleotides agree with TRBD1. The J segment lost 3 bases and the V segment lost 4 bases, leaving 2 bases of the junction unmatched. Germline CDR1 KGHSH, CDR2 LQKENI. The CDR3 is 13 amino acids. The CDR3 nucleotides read TGTGCCAGCTCACAGGGGGCGCACACTGAAGCTTTCTTT. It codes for CASSQGAHTEAFF. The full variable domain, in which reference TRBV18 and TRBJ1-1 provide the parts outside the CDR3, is NAGVMQNPRHLVRRRGQEARLRCSPMKGHSHVYWYRQLPEEGLKFMVYLQKENIIDESGMPKERFSAEFPKEGPSILRIQQVVRGDSAAYFCASSQGAHTEAFFGQGTRLTVV.

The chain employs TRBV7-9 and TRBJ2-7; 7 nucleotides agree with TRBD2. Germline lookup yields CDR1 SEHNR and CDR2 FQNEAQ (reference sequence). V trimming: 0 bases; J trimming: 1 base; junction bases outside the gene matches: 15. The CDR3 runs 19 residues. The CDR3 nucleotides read TGTGCCAGCAGCTTAGCGGGGGGGGAACCCAACTACCTTTCCTACGAGCAGTACTTC. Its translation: CASSLAGGEPNYLSYEQYF.

CDR3 loop: CASSPTGQGRGEQYF. In nucleotides, the CDR3 is TGTGCCAGCAGTCCCACGGGACAGGGAAGAGGGGAGCAGTACTTC. The chain carries TRBV27 and TRBJ2-7; TRBD1 matches 9 bases. Germline V gene sequence: CDR1 MNHEY, CDR2 SMNVEV (reference sequence). V was clipped by 5 bases and J by 7 bases; unmatched bases: 12. The CDR3 consists of 15 residues.

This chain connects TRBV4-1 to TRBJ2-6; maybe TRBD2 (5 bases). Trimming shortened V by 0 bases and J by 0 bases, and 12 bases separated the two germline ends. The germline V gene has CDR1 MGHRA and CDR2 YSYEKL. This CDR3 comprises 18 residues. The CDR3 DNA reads TGCGCCAGCAGCCAAGAGAGGACTGGGAGCTCTGGGGCCAACGTCCTGACTTTC. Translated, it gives CASSQERTGSSGANVLTF.

The CDR3 region is CASSQGTGSSYEQYF. CDR3 DNA sequence: TGTGCCAGCAGCCAAGGGACAGGGAGCTCCTACGAGCAGTACTTC. This chain links TRBV4-2 with TRBJ2-7; 8 bases align to TRBD1. The CDR3 has 15 residues. V dropped 1 base and J dropped 0; count of bases not matched to a gene: 2. Germline V lookup: CDR1 LGHNA, CDR2 YNFKEQ.

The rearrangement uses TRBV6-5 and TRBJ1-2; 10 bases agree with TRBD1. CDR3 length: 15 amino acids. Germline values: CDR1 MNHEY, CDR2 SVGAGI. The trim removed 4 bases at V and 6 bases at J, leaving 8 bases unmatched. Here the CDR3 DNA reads TGTGCCAGCAGTTCCGGGACAGGGGATCCCCATGGCTACACCTTC. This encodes CASSSGTGDPHGYTF.

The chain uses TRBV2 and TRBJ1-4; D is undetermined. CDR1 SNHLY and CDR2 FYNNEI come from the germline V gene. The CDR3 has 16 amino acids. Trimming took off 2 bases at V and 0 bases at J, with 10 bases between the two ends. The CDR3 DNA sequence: TGTGCCAGCAGTGAAATAGGCGGATCAACTAATGAAAAACTGTTTTTT. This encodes CASSEIGGSTNEKLFF.

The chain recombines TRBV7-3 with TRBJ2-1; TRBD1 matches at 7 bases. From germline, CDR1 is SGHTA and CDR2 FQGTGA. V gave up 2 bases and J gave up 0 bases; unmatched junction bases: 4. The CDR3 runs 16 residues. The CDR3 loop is CASSLVDRSSYNEQFF. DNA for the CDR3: TGTGCCAGCAGCTTAGTGGACAGGAGCTCCTACAATGAGCAGTTCTTC.

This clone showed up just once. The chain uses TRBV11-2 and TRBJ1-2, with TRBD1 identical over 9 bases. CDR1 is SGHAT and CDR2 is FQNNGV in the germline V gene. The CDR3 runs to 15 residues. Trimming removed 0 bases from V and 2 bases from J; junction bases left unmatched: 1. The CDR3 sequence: CASSLDTGGNYGYTF. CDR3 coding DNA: TGTGCCAGCAGCTTAGATACAGGGGGCAACTATGGCTACACCTTC.

As DNA, the CDR3 is TGTGCCAGCAATGTGGGCAGACCAATAAGGACTGAAGCTTTCTTT. Translating it yields CASNVGRPIRTEAFF. V usage is TRBV2 and J usage is TRBJ1-1, with no clear D. The germline V gene has CDR1 SNHLY and CDR2 FYNNEI. The CDR3 has 15 amino acids. V gave up 7 bases and J gave up 5 bases, with 20 bases separating them.

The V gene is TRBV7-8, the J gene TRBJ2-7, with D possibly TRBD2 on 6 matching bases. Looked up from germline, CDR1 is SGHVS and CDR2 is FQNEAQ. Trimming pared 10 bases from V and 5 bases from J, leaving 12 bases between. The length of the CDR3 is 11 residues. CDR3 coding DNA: TGTGCCACGGAGGGGAACCACGAGCAGTACTTC. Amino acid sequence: CATEGNHEQYF.

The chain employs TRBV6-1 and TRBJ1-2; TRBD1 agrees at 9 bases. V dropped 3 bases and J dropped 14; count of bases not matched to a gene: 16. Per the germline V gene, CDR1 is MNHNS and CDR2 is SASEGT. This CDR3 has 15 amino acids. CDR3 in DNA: TGTGCCAGCAGTGATTATATGGACAGGGGCTTGGCGAGGACCTTC. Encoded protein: CASSDYMDRGLARTF.

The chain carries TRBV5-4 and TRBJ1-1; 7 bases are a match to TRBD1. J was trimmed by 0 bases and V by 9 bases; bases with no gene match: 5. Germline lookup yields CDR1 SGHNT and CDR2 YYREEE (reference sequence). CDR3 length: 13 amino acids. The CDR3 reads CAIGDSMNTEAFF. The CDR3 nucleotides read TGTGCCATAGGGGACAGCATGAACACTGAAGCTTTCTTT. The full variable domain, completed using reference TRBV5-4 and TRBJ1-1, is ETGVTQSPTHLIKTRGQQVTLRCSSQSGHNTVSWYQQALGQGPQFIFQYYREEENGRGNFPPRFSGLQFPNYSSELNVNALELDDSALYLCAIGDSMNTEAFFGQGTRLTVV.

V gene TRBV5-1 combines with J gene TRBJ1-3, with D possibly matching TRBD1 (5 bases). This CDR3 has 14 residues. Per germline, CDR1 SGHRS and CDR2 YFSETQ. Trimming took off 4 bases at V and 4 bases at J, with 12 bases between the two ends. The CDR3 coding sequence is TGCGCCAGCAGCACGCGGGGGTCGGGAAACACCATATATTTT. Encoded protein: CASSTRGSGNTIYF. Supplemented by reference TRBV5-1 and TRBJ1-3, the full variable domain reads KAGVTQTPRYLIKTRGQQVTLSCSPISGHRSVSWYQQTPGQGLQFLFEYFSETQRNKGNFPGRFSGRQFSNSRSEMNVSTLELGDSALYLCASSTRGSGNTIYFGEGSWLTVV.

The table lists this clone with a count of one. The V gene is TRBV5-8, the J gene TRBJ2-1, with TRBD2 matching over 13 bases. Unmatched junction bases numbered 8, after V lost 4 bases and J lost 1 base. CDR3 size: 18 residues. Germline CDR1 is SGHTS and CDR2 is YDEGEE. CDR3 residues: CASSPRLAGGPSYNEQFF. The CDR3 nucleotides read TGTGCCAGCAGCCCCCGACTAGCGGGAGGACCTTCCTACAATGAGCAGTTCTTC.

The CDR3 spells CASSSRDNHSYEQYF. As DNA, the CDR3 is TGTGCCAGCAGCAGCCGGGACAATCACTCCTACGAGCAGTACTTC. The V call is TRBV11-3, the J call TRBJ2-7, with D perhaps TRBD1 (6 bases). This CDR3 contains 15 residues. V dropped 5 bases and J dropped 0 bases, with 14 bases sitting between them. Looked up from germline, CDR1 is SGHNT and CDR2 is YENEEA.

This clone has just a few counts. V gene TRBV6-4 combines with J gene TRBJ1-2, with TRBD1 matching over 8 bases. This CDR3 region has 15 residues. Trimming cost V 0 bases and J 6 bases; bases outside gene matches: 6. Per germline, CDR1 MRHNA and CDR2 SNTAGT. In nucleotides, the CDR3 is TGTGCCAGCAGTGACTCGCCAACAGGGGGTGATGGCTACACCTTC. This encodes CASSDSPTGGDGYTF.

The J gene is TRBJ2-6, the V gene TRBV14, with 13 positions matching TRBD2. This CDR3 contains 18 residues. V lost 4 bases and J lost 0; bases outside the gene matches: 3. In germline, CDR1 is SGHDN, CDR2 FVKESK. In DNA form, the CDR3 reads TGTGCCAGCAGCCGGCGACTAGCGGGGGGCTCTGGGGCCAACGTCCTGACTTTC. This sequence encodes CASSRRLAGGSGANVLTF. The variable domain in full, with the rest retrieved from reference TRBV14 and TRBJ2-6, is EAGVTQFPSHSVIEKGQTVTLRCDPISGHDNLYWYRRVMGKEIKFLLHFVKESKQDESGMPNNRFLAERTGGTYSTLKVQPAELEDSGVYFCASSRRLAGGSGANVLTFGAGSRLTVL.

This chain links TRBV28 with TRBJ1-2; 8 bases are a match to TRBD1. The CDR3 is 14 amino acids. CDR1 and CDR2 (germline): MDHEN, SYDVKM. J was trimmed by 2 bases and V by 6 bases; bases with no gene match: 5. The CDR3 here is CASRGGQENYGYTF. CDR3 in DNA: TGTGCCAGCAGGGGGGGACAGGAGAACTATGGCTACACCTTC.